This T cell receptor beta chain was retrieved from a study of response to subunit inactivated influenza vaccine. Study findings and constraints: Each seasonal influenza vaccination, the authors suggested, recruits few new T cells.

Of note for this clonotype: Its antigen is currently unknown.

MiXCR, run by TCRdb on the RT-PCR reads, gives a single entry per CDR3 protein. There are approximately 520,000 distinct CDR3 sequences in the sample; approximately 24% occur only once, and under 2.5% lies in the top ten. This CDR3 has 13 amino acids. Per germline, CDR1 SGHVS and CDR2 FQNEAQ. V shed 5 bases, J shed 8 bases, and the junction held 6 bases outside the gene matches. This TCR came from a man over 45 who received an inactivated influenza vaccine. The material sequenced was CD4+ T cells sorted from PBMCs, taken about 5 days after vaccination. The gene calls are TRBV7-8 and TRBJ2-4; 7 bases map to TRBD2. The DNA of the CDR3 is TGTGCCAGCAGCGGGAGGGCGGGGGACATTCAGTACTTC. Encoded protein: CASSGRAGDIQYF. Drawing the rest from reference TRBV7-8 and TRBJ2-4, the complete variable domain is GAGVSQSPRYKVAKRGQDVALRCDPISGHVSLFWYQQALGQGPEFLTYFQNEAQLDKSGLPSDRFFAERPEGSVSTLKIQRTQQEDSAVYLCASSGRAGDIQYFGAGTRLSVL.